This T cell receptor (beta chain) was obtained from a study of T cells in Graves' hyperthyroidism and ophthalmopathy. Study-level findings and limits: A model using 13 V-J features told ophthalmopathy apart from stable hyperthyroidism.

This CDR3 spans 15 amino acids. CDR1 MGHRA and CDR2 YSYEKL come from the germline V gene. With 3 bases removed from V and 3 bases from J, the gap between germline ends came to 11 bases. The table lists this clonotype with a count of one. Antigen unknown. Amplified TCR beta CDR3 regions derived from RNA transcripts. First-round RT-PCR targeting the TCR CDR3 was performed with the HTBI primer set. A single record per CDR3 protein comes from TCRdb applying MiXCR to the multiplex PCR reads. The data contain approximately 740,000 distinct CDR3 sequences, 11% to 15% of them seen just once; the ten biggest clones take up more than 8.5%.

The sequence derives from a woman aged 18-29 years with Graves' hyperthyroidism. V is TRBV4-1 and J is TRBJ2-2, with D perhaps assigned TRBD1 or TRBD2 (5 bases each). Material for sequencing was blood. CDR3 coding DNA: TGCGCCAGCAGCCAGGGACCACTACACACCGGGGAGCTGTTTTTT. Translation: CASSQGPLHTGELFF.